The source of this TCR beta chain is a study of blood T cell repertoires in COVID-19. Repertoires were generated with immunoSEQ multiplex PCR, while TCRdb's copy carries only in-frame clones and drops some. The sample consists of around 700,000 clones, approximately 90% of them appearing once. Sequenced material: peripheral blood. This clonotype was obtained from a woman in her late teens or twenties with acute or convalescent COVID-19.

CDR3 nucleotide sequence: TGCAGCGTTGAGGCCCCCCAGGGTAATGGCTACACCTTC. This translates into CSVEAPQGNGYTF. The chain joins TRBV29-1 to TRBJ1-2; a possible D gene is TRBD1 (5 bases). The V end was cut by 3 bases, the J end by 6 bases, with 14 bases between. This CDR3 comprises 13 residues. Per the germline V gene, CDR1 is SQVTM and CDR2 is ANQGSEA.